The present T cell receptor (beta chain) was sequenced within a study of identical twins. TCRdb reprocessed the 5' RACE reads with MiXCR, giving one entry per CDR3 protein. The sample has approximately 550,000 distinct CDR3 sequences; 20% to 25% are singletons. The data were also submitted as part of a second study, on yellow fever vaccine responses in identical twins. From that second work: Each twin's T cell response to the vaccine was reported to look partly convergent and partly personalized.

This sequence was found in a woman between 18 and 29 years old in good health. Sequencing used CD4+ T cells sorted from blood.

The CDR3 region is CASSLGQGVGEEFF. CDR3 in DNA: TGTGCCAGCAGTTTAGGACAGGGGGTTGGGGAGGAGTTCTTC. V and J are TRBV12-3 or TRBV12-4 and TRBJ2-1, with TRBD1 matching 9 bases. The CDR3 consists of 14 residues. V was clipped by 1 base and J by 14 bases; unmatched bases: 9.